This entry lists 16 T cell receptor beta chains sequenced from one sample in a study of cytomegalovirus exposure and HLA in healthy donors. Amplification used 60 Vbeta primers and 13 Jbeta primers. Some clones are missing from TCRdb's copy, which holds only in-frame ones; the method was immunoSEQ multiplex PCR. The profile shows about 160,000 clones, 70% to 90% of them singletons. What was sequenced was PBMCs. The receptors originated from a woman aged 25-40 years in good health and CMV-seronegative.

The chain links TRBV15 to TRBJ1-1, with no clear D. The V end lost 5 bases, the J end lost 0 bases, and 16 bases lay between the germline ends. The CDR3 length is 16 residues. Germline V CDR1 and CDR2: LNHNV, YYDKDF (reference sequence). The chain's CDR3 is CATSPLLDTMNTEAFF. DNA for the CDR3: TGTGCCACCAGCCCCTTACTCGACACGATGAACACTGAAGCTTTCTTT.

The V gene is TRBV4-3, the J gene TRBJ1-1; TRBD1 matches at 7 bases. V lost 3 bases to trimming and J lost 3 bases; unmatched junction nucleotides: 1. The CDR3 contains 13 residues. Looked up from germline, CDR1 is LGHNA and CDR2 is YSLEER. The chain's CDR3 is CASSHTGDTEAFF. The CDR3 DNA sequence: TGCGCCAGCAGCCATACAGGGGACACTGAAGCTTTCTTT.

This clone showed up just once. The V call is TRBV6-4, the J call TRBJ2-2; 14 bases map to TRBD2. Germline trimming cut 0 bases from V and 4 bases from J; bases unmatched to any gene: 7. This CDR3 has 19 amino acids. The germline V gene has CDR1 MRHNA and CDR2 SNTAGT. This chain's CDR3 is CASSDSGLAGVSITGELFF. CDR3 DNA: TGTGCCAGCAGTGACTCGGGACTAGCGGGAGTCTCGATCACCGGGGAGCTGTTTTTT.

Of note for this clone: This sample also contains other DNA sequences that code for the same CDR3. J is TRBJ1-1 and V is TRBV19; the D gene is possibly TRBD1 (5 bases). The germline V and J ends were trimmed by 1 base and 0 bases, with 9 bases remaining between them. This CDR3 contains 15 residues. CDR1 and CDR2 (germline): LNHDA, SQIVND (reference sequence). CDR3: CASSIGQLLNTEAFF. The DNA of the CDR3 is TGTGCCAGTAGTATAGGACAGCTCTTGAACACTGAAGCTTTCTTT.

As DNA, the CDR3 is TGTGCCAGCAGCACAACCAACAGGGCACTAAAGCAGTTCTTC. Translating it yields CASSTTNRALKQFF. The rearrangement links TRBV5-5 to TRBJ2-1; D might be TRBD1 (6 bases). V dropped 4 bases and J dropped 11 bases, with 19 bases sitting between them. The CDR3 covers 14 residues. The germline V gene has CDR1 SGHKS and CDR2 YYEKEE (reference sequence).

In DNA form, the CDR3 reads TGTGCCATCAGCACCGGGACATCAGAGACCCAGTACTTC. It translates to CAISTGTSETQYF. The genes are TRBV10-3 and TRBJ2-5; a weak D match, TRBD1 (6 bases). V was clipped by 6 bases and J by 4 bases, with 12 bases between them. Germline CDR1 and CDR2: ENHRY and SYGVKD. This CDR3 has 13 residues.

This chain joins TRBV4-1 and TRBJ1-1, with D tentatively TRBD1 (5 bases). This CDR3 spans 15 amino acids. The germline CDR1 and CDR2 sequences are MGHRA and YSYEKL. V was clipped by 0 bases and J by 2 bases, with 10 bases between them. CDR3 coding DNA: TGCGCCAGCAGCCAAGACCGGGGGGAAAACACTGAAGCTTTCTTT. It is translated as CASSQDRGENTEAFF.

The CDR3 sequence: CASSLQGAQPQHF. For the CDR3, the DNA is TGTGCCAGCAGTTTACAGGGGGCTCAGCCCCAGCATTTT. V gene TRBV11-2 combines with J gene TRBJ1-5; TRBD1 matches 9 bases. This CDR3 is built from 13 residues. Unmatched junction bases numbered 3, after V lost 6 bases and J lost 6 bases. CDR1 and CDR2 from the germline V gene are SGHAT and FQNNGV.

This chain's CDR3 is CASSAPVEGGYTF. The CDR3 nucleotides read TGTGCCAGCAGCGCCCCAGTGGAGGGTGGCTACACCTTC. The chain is built from TRBV5-4 and TRBJ1-2; no firm D call. Germline CDR1 SGHNT, CDR2 YYREEE (reference sequence). V was pared by 4 bases and J by 7 bases, with 14 bases between. This CDR3 is built from 13 residues. Looking up the rest from reference TRBV5-4 and TRBJ1-2 gives the full variable domain: ETGVTQSPTHLIKTRGQQVTLRCSSQSGHNTVSWYQQALGQGPQFIFQYYREEENGRGNFPPRFSGLQFPNYSSELNVNALELDDSALYLCASSAPVEGGYTFGSGTRLTVV.

With regard to this clone: Sequence at one end of the junction differs from germline and may be a read error. The chain has TRBV2 and TRBJ2-5; TRBD1 agrees at 7 bases. This CDR3 is built from 8 residues. CDR1 SNHLY and CDR2 FYNNEI come from the germline V gene. The CDR3 DNA follows: TGTGCCAGCGGAACAGGGGACTTC. Amino acids: CASGTGDF.

This chain links TRBV19 with TRBJ1-1; 7 nucleotides agree with TRBD1. Trimming cost V 6 bases and J 4 bases; bases outside gene matches: 2. The length of the CDR3 is 12 residues. Germline CDR1 is LNHDA and CDR2 is SQIVND (reference sequence). The CDR3 region is CASSQGVTEAFF. The DNA for the CDR3 is TGTGCCAGTAGCCAGGGGGTCACTGAAGCTTTCTTT.

The CDR3 spells CASSLNSAGDYGYTF. CDR3 nucleotides: TGTGCCAGCAGCCTAAATTCTGCCGGGGACTATGGCTACACCTTC. The chain has TRBV7-8 and TRBJ1-2, with D hard to call. The CDR3 loop spans 15 amino acids. Trimming removed 5 bases from V and 3 bases from J, with 16 bases in between. Germline CDR1 and CDR2: SGHVS and FQNEAQ.

V usage is TRBV5-4 and J usage is TRBJ2-1; 8 bases are shared with TRBD1. CDR3 size: 14 residues. After removal of 2 bases from V and 6 bases from J, the junction contained 4 bases not matched to a gene. The germline V gene has CDR1 SGHNT and CDR2 YYREEE (reference sequence). The CDR3 spells CASSFGQGRNEQFF. CDR3 nucleotides: TGTGCCAGCAGCTTCGGACAGGGACGCAATGAGCAGTTCTTC.

CDR3 protein: CASSSTGTGSGTQYF. The CDR3 region has the DNA TGTGCCAGTAGTTCCACCGGGACAGGGTCAGGTACGCAGTATTTT. This sequence joins TRBV19 and TRBJ2-3, with 9 bases aligning to TRBD1. Per the germline V gene, CDR1 is LNHDA and CDR2 is SQIVND (reference sequence). The V and J ends lost 5 bases and 8 bases, in that order; junction bases with no gene match: 11. There are 15 residues in the CDR3.

The J gene is TRBJ2-5, the V gene TRBV7-8, with 8 bases lining up with TRBD2. The germline CDR1 and CDR2 sequences are SGHVS and FQNEAQ. The CDR3 sequence is 19 residues long. With 1 base clipped from V and 2 bases from J, the junction kept 15 bases outside the gene matches. The CDR3: CASSLGIQGRLAPQETQYF. The CDR3 DNA sequence: TGTGCCAGCAGCTTAGGGATCCAGGGTCGACTAGCGCCACAAGAGACCCAGTACTTC.

The CDR3 reads CASSPGQGAAQPQHF. In nucleotides, the CDR3 is TGTGCCAGCAGCCCGGGACAGGGGGCGGCTCAGCCCCAGCATTTT. This chain links TRBV7-9 with TRBJ1-5; the match to TRBD1 covers 12 bases. The CDR3 is 15 amino acids. In germline, CDR1 is SEHNR, CDR2 FQNEAQ (reference sequence). V was clipped by 5 bases and J by 6 bases; unmatched bases: 5.